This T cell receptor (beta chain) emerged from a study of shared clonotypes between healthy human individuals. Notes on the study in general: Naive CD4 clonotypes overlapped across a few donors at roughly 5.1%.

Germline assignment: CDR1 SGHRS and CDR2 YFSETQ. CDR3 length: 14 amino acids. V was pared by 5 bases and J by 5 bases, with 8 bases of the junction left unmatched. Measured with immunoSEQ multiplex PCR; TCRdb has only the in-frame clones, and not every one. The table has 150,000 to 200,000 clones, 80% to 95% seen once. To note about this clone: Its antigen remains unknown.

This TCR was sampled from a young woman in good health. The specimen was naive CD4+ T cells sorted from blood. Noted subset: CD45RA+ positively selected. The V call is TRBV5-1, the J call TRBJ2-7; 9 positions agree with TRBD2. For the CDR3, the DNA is TGCGCCAGCAGTAGGGCTAGCGGGACAGACGAGCAGTACTTC. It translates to CASSRASGTDEQYF.